This TCR beta chain was identified during a study of spatial heterogeneity in lung cancer. In the study overall: Available follow-up PBMC samples were sequenced, at a median of roughly two years post-resection.

TCRdb re-analysed the 5' RACE reads in MiXCR, keeping a single row per CDR3 protein. This sample has fewer than 45,000 distinct CDR3 sequences, with more than 9% found just once. Time point of the sample: blood at routine non-recurrence follow-up after resection. Whole RNA from tumor, nontumor lung or frozen PBMC was sequenced unsorted. The sequence was obtained from a female donor with early-stage non-small cell lung cancer. The sample was PBMCs, taken at follow-up.

CDR3 bases: TGTGCCAGCAGTTATTCGGGGAGCAATCAGCCCCAGCATTTT. Translated, it gives CASSYSGSNQPQHF. The rearrangement joins TRBV28 to TRBJ1-5; no reliable D call. V gave up 4 bases and J gave up 1 base, with 8 bases separating them. This CDR3 region has 14 residues. The germline CDR1 and CDR2 sequences are MDHEN and SYDVKM.